A single sample gave rise to the 11 T cell receptor beta chains below, sequenced in a study of blood T cell repertoires in COVID-19. Clones were read by immunoSEQ multiplex PCR, and TCRdb kept only the in-frame ones, dropping some. Among approximately 70,000 clones, more than 75% were seen once, and the ten largest hold about 1.3%. Material for sequencing was peripheral blood. These receptors originate from a human donor in a cohort sampled during active COVID-19.

This CDR3 is CASSQGGWSGNTIYF. CDR3 in DNA: TGTGCCAGCAGCCAAGGCGGATGGTCTGGAAACACCATATATTTT. The chain combines TRBV3-1 (or the pseudogene TRBV3-2) with TRBJ1-3; no clear D. The germline CDR1 and CDR2 sequences are LGHDT and YNNKEL (reference sequence). The V end was cut by 1 base, the J end by 1 base, with 8 bases between. The length of the CDR3 is 15 residues.

This sequence joins TRBV6-1 and TRBJ1-6; D remains unclear. With 1 base removed from V and 6 bases from J, the gap between germline ends came to 7 bases. The V gene's germline CDR1 is MNHNS and CDR2 SASEGT. This CDR3 region has 14 residues. CDR3 residues: CASSEGRSNSPLHF. CDR3 DNA sequence: TGTGCCAGCAGTGAAGGCAGAAGTAATTCACCCCTCCACTTT.

The rearrangement links TRBV18 to TRBJ2-3, with 8 bases lining up with TRBD2. J gave up 2 bases and V 3 bases, and 4 bases lay outside the gene matches. Germline CDR1 reads KGHSH; CDR2 reads LQKENI. CDR3 length: 15 residues. The CDR3 loop is CASSPSGALTDTQYF. The CDR3 bases are TGTGCCAGCTCACCTAGCGGGGCCCTCACAGATACGCAGTATTTT.

This rearrangement joins TRBV21-1 to TRBJ2-3; TRBD2, the table's D call, was not compared with the DNA. TRBV21-1 is reported as a pseudogene. This CDR3 is built from 17 residues. The CDR3 region has the DNA TGTGCCAGCAGCAAAGCCCTAGCGGGAGGCAGCACAGATACGCAGTATTTT. It translates to CASSKALAGGSTDTQYF.

This clone showed up just once. This sequence joins TRBV10-1 and TRBJ2-3; possible D gene TRBD1, 6 bases. Germline-derived CDR1 and CDR2 are WNHNN and SYGVQD (reference sequence). The V end lost 6 bases, the J end lost 4 bases, and 11 bases lay between the germline ends. The CDR3 is made up of 13 amino acids. The CDR3 DNA reads TGCGCCAGCAGCGAACAGGGACCAGATACGCAGTATTTT. Its translation is CASSEQGPDTQYF.

The chain recombines TRBV7-9 with TRBJ2-1; TRBD1 matches 11 bases. This CDR3 is built from 14 residues. Germline CDR1 reads SEHNR; CDR2 reads FQNEAQ (reference sequence). The J segment lost 7 bases and the V segment lost 5 bases, leaving 4 bases of the junction unmatched. CDR3 loop: CASSPGQGANEQFF. The CDR3 coding sequence is TGTGCCAGCAGCCCTGGACAGGGGGCGAATGAGCAGTTCTTC.

A few counts support this clone. The genes are TRBV4-1 and TRBJ2-7, with 8 bases lining up with TRBD1. With 5 bases clipped from V and 3 bases from J, the junction kept 9 bases outside the gene matches. From germline, CDR1 is MGHRA and CDR2 YSYEKL. This CDR3 has 15 residues. The CDR3 spells CASSAHNRGNYEQYF. CDR3 DNA sequence: TGCGCCAGCAGCGCACACAACAGGGGGAACTACGAGCAGTACTTC.

This rearrangement joins TRBV29-1 to TRBJ2-5; 7 positions agree with TRBD2. CDR3 length equals 12 residues. V shed 7 bases, J shed 0 bases, and the junction held 2 bases outside the gene matches. Per the germline V gene, CDR1 is SQVTM and CDR2 is ANQGSEA. Written as DNA, the CDR3 is TGCAGCGGGGGGGGAGACCAAGAGACCCAGTACTTC. It encodes CSGGGDQETQYF.

V usage is TRBV12-5 and J usage is TRBJ1-3; tentative D call: TRBD1 (5 bases). Between the trimmed V and J ends, which lost 7 bases and 0 bases, there was a span of 19 bases. This CDR3 is 17 amino acids long. Germline values: CDR1 LGHNT, CDR2 FRNRAP. The chain's CDR3 is CASAPGPPIYSGNTIYF. The CDR3 DNA is TGTGCTAGTGCACCAGGGCCGCCTATTTACTCTGGAAACACCATATATTTT. Drawing the rest from reference TRBV12-5 and TRBJ1-3, the complete variable domain is DARVTQTPRHKVTEMGQEVTMRCQPILGHNTVFWYRQTMMQGLELLAYFRNRAPLDDSGMPKDRFSAEMPDATLATLKIQPSEPRDSAVYFCASAPGPPIYSGNTIYFGEGSWLTVV.

The rearrangement joins TRBV28 to TRBJ2-7; 7 positions agree with TRBD1. The CDR3 consists of 16 residues. CDR1 and CDR2 (germline): MDHEN, SYDVKM. V shed 9 bases, J shed 5 bases, and the junction held 19 bases outside the gene matches. In nucleotides, the CDR3 is TGTGCCAGTGCCCTTACCCGGGGACAGCGGAACCACGAGCAGTACTTC. Translated: CASALTRGQRNHEQYF.

This chain joins TRBV19 and TRBJ1-3; TRBD1 might be the D (6 bases). This CDR3 region has 16 residues. Per the germline V gene, CDR1 is LNHDA and CDR2 is SQIVND (reference sequence). V was clipped by 6 bases and J by 0 bases, with 15 bases between them. The CDR3 sequence is CASSLPTGSSGNTIYF. CDR3 in DNA: TGTGCCAGTAGCCTCCCTACAGGGAGCTCTGGAAACACCATATATTTT.